Only a few counts were recorded for the clone carrying this TCR beta chain. It was uncontrolled infection, other autoimmune disease, pregnancy or lactation that excluded patients. The V and J ends lost 2 bases and 1 base, in that order; junction bases with no gene match: 4. CDR1 and CDR2 (germline): MNHEY, SVGAGI. The CDR3 spans 15 residues. This sample was taken from a study of T cells in Graves' hyperthyroidism and ophthalmopathy. Amplification of TCR beta CDR3 regions used RNA as the template. HTBI primers were employed in a first-round RT-PCR of the TCR CDR3. Each CDR3 protein is one row after TCRdb ran MiXCR on the multiplex PCR reads. The data show 200,000 to 300,000 distinct CDR3 sequences, with over 20% seen just once and 35% to 40% held by the top ten.

This TCR was recovered from a woman between 35 and 50 years old with Graves' ophthalmopathy. This sequence joins TRBV6-5 and TRBJ1-1; 7 nucleotides line up with TRBD1. Material: blood. The CDR3 nucleotides are TGTGCCAGCAGTTACGACAGGGAGGCGAACACTGAAGCTTTCTTT. Residues: CASSYDREANTEAFF.